This TCR beta chain originates from a study of response to subunit inactivated influenza vaccine. TCRdb ran MiXCR on the RT-PCR reads and lists one entry per CDR3 protein. The sample records roughly 620,000 distinct CDR3 sequences, approximately 10% being singletons. This clonotype was detected only a few times. V lost 3 bases and J lost 2, with 7 bases in between. CDR1 is KGHSH, CDR2 LQKENI, per germline. The CDR3 runs 13 residues. The sample also formed part of further work on T cells expressing NK-cell markers. That work states: TCR beta cDNA was generated via 5'RACE template switching incorporating UMIs. One of the eight sequenced donors was seronegative, whereas the other seven were HCMV-seropositive. The dominant NKG2C+ clonotypes represented 1.0-7.0% of CD8+ T cells in several donors.

This chain joins TRBV18 and TRBJ1-2; D uncertain. The input for sequencing was PBMCs from blood, taken on the day of vaccination. The TCR comes from a man aged 45-65 years who received an inactivated influenza vaccine. The chain's CDR3 is CASSPEGNYGYTF. CDR3 nucleotide sequence: TGTGCCAGCTCACCGGAGGGCAACTATGGCTACACCTTC.